This T cell receptor beta chain was identified in a study of blood T cell repertoires in COVID-19. Study-level information: The origin of the acute and convalescent COVID-19 samples was the United States, Italy and Spain. The cDNA or gDNA used as material had been derived from T cells, B-cell-depleted T cells, or PBMCs.

CDR1 and CDR2 (germline): GTSNPN, SVGIG (reference sequence). This CDR3 region has 15 residues. V was cut by 0 bases and J by 5 bases, with 14 bases left in between. In the original workflow: Amplification of reference gene primers was used by the study to estimate nucleated cell counts. Repertoires were generated with immunoSEQ multiplex PCR, while TCRdb's copy carries only in-frame clones and drops some. V and J calls and clone size follow that table, whereas D and trimming were derived from the DNA. The sample records approximately 180,000 clones, approximately 87% being singletons. This sequence originates from a man aged 35-49 years with active or convalescent COVID-19. Sequencing input: peripheral blood. V gene TRBV30 combines with J gene TRBJ1-5; D is ambiguous. CDR3: CAWSVNLNLDQPQHF. The DNA for the CDR3 is TGTGCCTGGAGTGTAAACCTAAATCTCGATCAGCCCCAGCATTTT.